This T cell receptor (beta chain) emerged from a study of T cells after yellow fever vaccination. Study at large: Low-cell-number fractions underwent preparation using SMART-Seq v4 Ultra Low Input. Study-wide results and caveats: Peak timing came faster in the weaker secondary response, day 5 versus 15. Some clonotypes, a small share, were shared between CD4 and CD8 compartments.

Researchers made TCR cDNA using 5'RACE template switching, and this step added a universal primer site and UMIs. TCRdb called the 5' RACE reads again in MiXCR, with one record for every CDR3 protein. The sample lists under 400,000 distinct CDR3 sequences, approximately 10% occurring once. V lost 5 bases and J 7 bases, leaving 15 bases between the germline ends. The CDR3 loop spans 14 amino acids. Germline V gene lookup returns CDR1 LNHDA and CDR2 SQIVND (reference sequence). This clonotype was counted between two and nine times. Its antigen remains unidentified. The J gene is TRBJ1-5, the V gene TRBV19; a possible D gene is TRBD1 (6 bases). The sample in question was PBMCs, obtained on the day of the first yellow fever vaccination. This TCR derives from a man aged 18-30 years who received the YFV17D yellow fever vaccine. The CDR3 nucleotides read TGTGCCAGTAGTTTTCGACAGGAGGGACAGCCCCAGCATTTT. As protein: CASSFRQEGQPQHF.